The rows below give T cell receptor beta chains drawn from one sample of a study of blood T cell repertoires in COVID-19. TCRdb's table, derived via immunoSEQ multiplex PCR, lists solely in-frame clones and lacks some. The sample contains 200,000 to 250,000 clones, about nine tenths of which appear only once. The sequenced sample was PBMCs or T cells enriched from blood (not recorded which). The receptors shown here come from a woman aged 50 to 65 in a cohort exposed to, infected with or recovered from COVID-19 (not recorded which). CDR3s include the opening cysteine and the closing phenylalanine or tryptophan. The D gene is left open where the match is weak. The size entry is marked missing in some rows and otherwise reads once, few, many or a size class.

TRBD2 TRBJ2-1 few TRBV27 CASSLWGGSYNEQFF TGTGCCAGCAGTTTATGGGGGGGCTCCTACAATGAGCAGTTCTTC
NA TRBJ1-3 NA TRBV11-2 CASSLAGFGNTIYF TGTGCCAGCAGCTTAGCAGGATTTGGAAACACCATATATTTT
NA TRBJ2-7 NA TRBV20-1 CSAMRGGEQYF TGCAGTGCTATGCGGGGAGGCGAGCAGTACTTC
NA TRBJ2-7 NA TRBV5-1 CASRLRQASSYEQYF TGCGCCAGCCGCTTAAGACAGGCGTCCTCCTACGAGCAGTACTTC
NA TRBJ2-7 few TRBV7-9 CASSHNRAPYEQYF TGTGCCAGCAGCCACAACAGGGCCCCCTACGAGCAGTACTTC
NA TRBJ2-2 NA TRBV7-9 CASSLLVSGTGELFF TGTGCCAGCAGCTTATTGGTGTCGGGCACCGGGGAGCTGTTTTTT
TRBD1 TRBJ1-4 NA TRBV5-6 CASSSDRVGEKLFF TGTGCCAGCAGCTCGGACAGGGTTGGTGAAAAACTGTTTTTT
TRBD1 TRBJ1-5 NA TRBV29-1 CSVETGYNQPQHF TGCAGCGTTGAGACAGGGTACAATCAGCCCCAGCATTTT
NA TRBJ2-1 NA TRBV25-1 CASSEEVGKPYNEQFF TGTGCCAGCAGTGAGGAGGTGGGAAAGCCCTACAATGAGCAGTTCTTC
TRBD1 TRBJ1-3 NA TRBV4-2 CASSQDPTGSGNTIYF TGTGCCAGCAGCCAAGATCCGACAGGGAGTGGAAACACCATATATTTT
NA TRBJ2-4 NA TRBV19 CARGAAKNIQYF TGTGCCAGGGGGGCAGCTAAAAACATTCAGTACTTC
NA TRBJ1-1 NA TRBV6-5 CASSSRERKAEAFF TGTGCCAGCAGTTCGAGGGAACGCAAGGCTGAAGCTTTCTTT
NA TRBJ2-7 NA TRBV4-2 CASSQGGRTYEQYF TGTGCCAGCAGCCAAGGGGGGCGGACCTACGAGCAGTACTTC
NA TRBJ2-1 NA TRBV5-1 CASSLVAVDEQFF TGCGCCAGCAGCTTGGTGGCGGTCGATGAGCAGTTCTTC
TRBD2 TRBJ2-7 NA TRBV6-1 CASSDFTGGNEQYF TGTGCCAGCAGTGATTTTACGGGGGGGAATGAGCAGTACTTC
TRBD1 TRBJ1-6 NA TRBV5-1 CASRAGGFSNSPLHF TGCGCCAGCCGCGCAGGGGGATTCAGTAATTCACCCCTCCACTTT
TRBD1 TRBJ1-2 NA TRBV5-4 CASSLAGQKGYGYTF TGTGCCAGCAGCTTGGCGGGACAGAAGGGCTATGGCTACACCTTC
NA TRBJ2-1 NA TRBV14 CASSQLRVGEQFF TGTGCCAGCAGCCAACTGCGGGTGGGTGAGCAGTTCTTC
TRBD1 TRBJ2-7 once TRBV5-1 CASSLKTSTGALEQYF TGCGCCAGCAGCTTGAAGACCAGTACAGGGGCTCTTGAGCAGTACTTC
TRBD1 TRBJ2-5 NA TRBV6-5 CASSYFRDRAEETQYF TGTGCCAGCAGTTACTTCCGGGACAGGGCTGAAGAGACCCAGTACTTC
NA TRBJ2-1 NA TRBV18 CASSPDRQASYLF TGTGCCAGCTCACCGGACCGACAGGCGTCGTATCTCTTC
NA TRBJ2-1 NA TRBV5-1 CASRSLSGEQFF TGCGCCAGCAGATCACTGTCCGGTGAGCAGTTCTTC
NA TRBJ2-5 NA TRBV21-1 CARNRGQETQYF TGTGCCAGGAACAGGGGCCAGGAGACCCAGTACTTC
TRBD1 TRBJ1-2 NA TRBV11-2 CASSLDPGGNGYTF TGTGCCAGCAGCTTAGATCCAGGGGGCAATGGCTACACCTTC
NA TRBJ2-1 NA TRBV7-9 CASSGNRLGGNEQFF TGTGCCAGCAGCGGTAACAGGCTGGGTGGCAATGAGCAGTTCTTC
NA TRBJ1-6 NA TRBV7-9 CASSLVTGTENSPLHF TGTGCCAGCAGCTTAGTTACCGGTACCGAAAATTCACCCCTCCACTTT
TRBD1 TRBJ1-6 NA TRBV2 CASSRDRSNSPLHF TGTGCCAGCAGCCGGGACAGGAGTAATTCACCCCTCCACTTT
TRBD2 TRBJ2-1 NA TRBV3-1/TRBV3-2 CASSLRASGSYNEQFF TGTGCCAGCAGCCTGCGGGCTAGCGGGAGCTACAATGAGCAGTTCTTC
TRBD1 TRBJ1-2 NA TRBV2 CASSDRDRVSGYTF TGTGCCAGCAGTGATAGGGACAGGGTGAGCGGCTACACCTTC
TRBD1 TRBJ1-4 NA TRBV30 CAGRDRGNEKLFF TGTGCCGGCCGTGACAGGGGTAATGAAAAACTGTTTTTT
TRBD2 TRBJ2-3 NA TRBV4-1 CASSQTPGASGGGSTDTQYF TGCGCCAGCAGCCAAACCCCTGGGGCTAGCGGGGGGGGAAGCACAGATACGCAGTATTTT
NA TRBJ1-2 NA TRBV19 CASSIRRTSDNYGYTF TGTGCCAGTAGTATAAGGCGGACATCCGACAACTATGGCTACACCTTC
TRBD2 TRBJ2-1 NA TRBV29-1 CSVEKGAGAYYNEQFF TGCAGCGTCGAAAAGGGAGCGGGGGCCTACTACAATGAGCAGTTCTTC
NA TRBJ2-1 NA TRBV7-9 CASSLREFQSEQFF TGTGCCAGCAGCCTACGGGAATTTCAAAGCGAGCAGTTCTTC
NA TRBJ1-1 NA TRBV12-3/TRBV12-4 CASSLGANTEAFF TGTGCCAGCAGTTTAGGGGCAAACACTGAAGCTTTCTTT
TRBD2 TRBJ2-3 NA TRBV7-9 CASSQRLAGGDTQYF TGTGCCAGCAGCCAGCGACTAGCGGGGGGAGATACGCAGTATTTT
NA TRBJ1-2 NA TRBV4-3 CASSQDSQMAGYTF TGCGCCAGCAGCCAAGATTCCCAGATGGCTGGCTACACCTTC
NA TRBJ1-4 NA TRBV13 CASRSGADEKLFF TGTGCCAGCAGGTCAGGGGCCGATGAAAAACTGTTTTTT
NA TRBJ1-6 NA TRBV5-4 CASSLNRAGSPLHF TGTGCCAGCAGCCTTAACAGGGCAGGTTCACCCCTCCACTTT
NA TRBJ1-6 NA TRBV12-3/TRBV12-4 CASSFPPDSPLHF TGTGCCAGCAGTTTCCCCCCTGATTCACCCCTCCACTTT
NA TRBJ2-4 NA TRBV4-3 CASSQEVYRANIQYF TGCGCCAGCAGCCAAGAGGTGTACAGGGCAAACATTCAGTACTTC